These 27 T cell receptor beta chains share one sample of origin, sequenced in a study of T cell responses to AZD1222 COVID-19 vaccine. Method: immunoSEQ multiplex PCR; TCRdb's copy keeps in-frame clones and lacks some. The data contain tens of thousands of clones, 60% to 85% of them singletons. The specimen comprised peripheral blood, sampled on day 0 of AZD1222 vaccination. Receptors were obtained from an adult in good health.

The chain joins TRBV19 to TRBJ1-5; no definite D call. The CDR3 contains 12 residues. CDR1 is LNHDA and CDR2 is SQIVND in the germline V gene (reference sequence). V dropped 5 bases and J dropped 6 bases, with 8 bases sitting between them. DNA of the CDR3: TGTGCCAGTAGTTCCCAAGGTCAGCCCCAGCATTTT. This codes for CASSSQGQPQHF.

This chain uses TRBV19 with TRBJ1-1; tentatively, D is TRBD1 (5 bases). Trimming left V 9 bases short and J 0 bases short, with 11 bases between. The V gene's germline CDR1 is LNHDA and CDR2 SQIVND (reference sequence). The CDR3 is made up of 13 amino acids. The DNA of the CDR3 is TGTGCCAGCAGGGACTTCGTGAACACTGAAGCTTTCTTT. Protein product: CASRDFVNTEAFF.

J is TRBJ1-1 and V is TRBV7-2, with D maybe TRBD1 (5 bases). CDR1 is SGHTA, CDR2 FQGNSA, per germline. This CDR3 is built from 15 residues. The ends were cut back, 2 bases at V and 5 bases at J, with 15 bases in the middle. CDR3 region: CASSLQGQGRTEAFF. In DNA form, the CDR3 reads TGTGCCAGCAGCTTACAAGGGCAGGGCCGGACTGAAGCTTTCTTT.

Written as DNA, the CDR3 is TGTGCCAGTAGTGAAGCTCAACGGCTGTTTTTT. It is translated as CASSEAQRLFF. V gene TRBV19 combines with J gene TRBJ2-2; no reliable D call. Trimming took off 5 bases at V and 13 bases at J, with 11 bases between the two ends. Germline assignment: CDR1 LNHDA and CDR2 SQIVND (reference sequence). The CDR3 has 11 amino acids.

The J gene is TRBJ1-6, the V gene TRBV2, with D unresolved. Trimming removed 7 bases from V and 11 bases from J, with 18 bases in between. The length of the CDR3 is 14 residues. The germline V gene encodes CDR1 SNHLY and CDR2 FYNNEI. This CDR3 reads CASTPDGFGTPLHF. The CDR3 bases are TGTGCCAGCACCCCGGACGGATTCGGGACACCCCTCCACTTT.

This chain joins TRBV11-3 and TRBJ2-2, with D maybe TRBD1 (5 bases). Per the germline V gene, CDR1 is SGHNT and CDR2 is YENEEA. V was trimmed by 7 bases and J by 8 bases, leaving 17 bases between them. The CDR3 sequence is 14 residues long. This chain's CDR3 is CASTEPTGAGELFF. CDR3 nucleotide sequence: TGTGCCAGCACGGAACCCACAGGCGCGGGGGAGCTGTTTTTT.

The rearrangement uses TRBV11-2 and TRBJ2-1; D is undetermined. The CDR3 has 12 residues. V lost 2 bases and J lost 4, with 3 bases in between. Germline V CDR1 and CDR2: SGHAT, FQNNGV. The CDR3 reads CASSLIYNEQFF. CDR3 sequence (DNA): TGTGCCAGCAGCTTAATTTACAATGAGCAGTTCTTC.

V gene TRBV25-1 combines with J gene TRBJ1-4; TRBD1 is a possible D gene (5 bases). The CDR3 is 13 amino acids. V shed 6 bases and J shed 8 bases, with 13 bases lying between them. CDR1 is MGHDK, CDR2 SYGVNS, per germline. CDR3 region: CASRRRQSEKLFF. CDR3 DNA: TGTGCCAGCAGGAGAAGACAGTCCGAAAAACTGTTTTTT.

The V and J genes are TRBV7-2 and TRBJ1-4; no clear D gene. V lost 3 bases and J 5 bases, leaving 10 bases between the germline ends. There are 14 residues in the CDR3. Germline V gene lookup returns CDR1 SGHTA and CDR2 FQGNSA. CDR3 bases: TGTGCCAGCAGCTTCGGTTCGATGAATGAAAAACTGTTTTTT. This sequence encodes CASSFGSMNEKLFF.

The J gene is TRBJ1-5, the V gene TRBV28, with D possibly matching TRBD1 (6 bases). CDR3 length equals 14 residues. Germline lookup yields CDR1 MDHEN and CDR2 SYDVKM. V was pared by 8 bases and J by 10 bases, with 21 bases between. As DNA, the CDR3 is TGTGCCAGCCGTCCCGGGGGCCCTGGCCATCCCCAGCATTTT. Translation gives CASRPGGPGHPQHF.

CDR3 region: CASSPTVNTEAFF. DNA of the CDR3: TGTGCCAGCAGCCCAACAGTGAACACTGAAGCTTTCTTT. The V and J genes are TRBV28 and TRBJ1-1; the D is unclear. V was clipped by 6 bases and J by 0 bases, with 8 bases between them. Germline CDR1 is MDHEN and CDR2 is SYDVKM. The CDR3 has 13 residues.

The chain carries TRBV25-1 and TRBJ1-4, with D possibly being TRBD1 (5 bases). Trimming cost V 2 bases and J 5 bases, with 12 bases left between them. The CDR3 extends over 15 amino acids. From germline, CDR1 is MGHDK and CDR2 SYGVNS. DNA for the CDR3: TGTGCCAGCAGTGAAGGACTAGACAGAAATGAAAAACTGTTTTTT. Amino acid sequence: CASSEGLDRNEKLFF.

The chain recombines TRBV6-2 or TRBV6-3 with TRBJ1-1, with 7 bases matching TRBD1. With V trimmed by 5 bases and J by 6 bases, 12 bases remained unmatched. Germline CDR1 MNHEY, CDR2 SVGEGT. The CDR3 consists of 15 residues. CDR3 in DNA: TGTGCCAGCAGTCTTGGACAGGATGGGCATCCTGAAGCTTTCTTT. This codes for CASSLGQDGHPEAFF.

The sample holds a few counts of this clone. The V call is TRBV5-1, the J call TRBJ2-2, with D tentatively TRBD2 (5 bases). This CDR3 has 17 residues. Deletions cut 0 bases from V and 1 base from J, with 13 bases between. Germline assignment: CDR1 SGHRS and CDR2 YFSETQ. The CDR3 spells CASSLVEGTRNTGELFF. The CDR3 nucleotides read TGCGCCAGCAGCTTGGTAGAGGGAACGAGGAACACCGGGGAGCTGTTTTTT.

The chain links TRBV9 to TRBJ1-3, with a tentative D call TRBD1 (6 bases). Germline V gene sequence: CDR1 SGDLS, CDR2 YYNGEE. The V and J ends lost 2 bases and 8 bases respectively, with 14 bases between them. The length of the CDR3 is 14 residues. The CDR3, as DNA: TGTGCCAGCAGCGTGGGGACAACTTTAGACACCATATATTTT. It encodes CASSVGTTLDTIYF.

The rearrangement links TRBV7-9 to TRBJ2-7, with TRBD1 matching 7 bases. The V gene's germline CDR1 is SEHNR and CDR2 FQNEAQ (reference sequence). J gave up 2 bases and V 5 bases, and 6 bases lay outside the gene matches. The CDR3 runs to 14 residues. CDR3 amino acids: CASSADRVAYEQYF. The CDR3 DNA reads TGTGCCAGCAGCGCAGACAGGGTCGCCTACGAGCAGTACTTC.

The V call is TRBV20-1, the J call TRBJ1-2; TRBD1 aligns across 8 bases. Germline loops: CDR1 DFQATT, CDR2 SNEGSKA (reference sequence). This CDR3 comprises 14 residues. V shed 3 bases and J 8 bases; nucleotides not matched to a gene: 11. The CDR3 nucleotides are TGCAGTGCTAGTGCAGCGGACAGGGTGAAGGGCTACACCTTC. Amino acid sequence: CSASAADRVKGYTF.

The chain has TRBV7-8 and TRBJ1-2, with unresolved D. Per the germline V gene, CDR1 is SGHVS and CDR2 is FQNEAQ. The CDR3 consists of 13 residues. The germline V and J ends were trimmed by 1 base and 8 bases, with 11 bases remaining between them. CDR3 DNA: TGTGCCAGCAGCTTAGATACCTTGTGGGGCTACACCTTC. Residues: CASSLDTLWGYTF.

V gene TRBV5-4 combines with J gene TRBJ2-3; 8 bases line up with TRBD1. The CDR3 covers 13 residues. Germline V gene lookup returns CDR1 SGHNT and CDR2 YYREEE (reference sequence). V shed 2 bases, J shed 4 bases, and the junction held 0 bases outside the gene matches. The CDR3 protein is CASSLQGADTQYF. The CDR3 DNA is TGTGCCAGCAGCTTACAGGGGGCAGATACGCAGTATTTT.

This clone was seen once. CDR3 coding DNA: TGTGCCAGCAGCCCTCGGACAGGGGAGGGCGAGCAGTACTTC. It specifies CASSPRTGEGEQYF. The genes are TRBV11-3 and TRBJ2-7; TRBD1 matches 9 bases. V lost 5 bases and J lost 6; bases outside the gene matches: 8. Germline CDR1 and CDR2: SGHNT and YENEEA. CDR3 size: 14 residues.

CDR3 DNA: TGTGCCAGCAGTGAAATTGAAAATCAGCCCCAGCATTTT. This encodes CASSEIENQPQHF. The chain employs TRBV6-4 and TRBJ1-5; unclear D gene. V dropped 3 bases and J dropped 4 bases, with 7 bases sitting between them. The length of the CDR3 is 13 residues. Germline CDR1 reads MRHNA; CDR2 reads SNTAGT.

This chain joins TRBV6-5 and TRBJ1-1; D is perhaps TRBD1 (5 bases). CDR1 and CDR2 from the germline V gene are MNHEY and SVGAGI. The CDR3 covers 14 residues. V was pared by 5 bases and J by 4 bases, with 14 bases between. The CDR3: CASSNRPGLTEAFF. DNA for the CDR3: TGTGCCAGCAGTAACCGCCCGGGGCTCACTGAAGCTTTCTTT.

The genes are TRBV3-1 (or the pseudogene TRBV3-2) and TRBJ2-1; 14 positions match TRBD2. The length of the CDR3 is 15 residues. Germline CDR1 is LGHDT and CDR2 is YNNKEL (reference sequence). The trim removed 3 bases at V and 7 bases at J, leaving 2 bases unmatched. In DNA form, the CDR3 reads TGTGCCAGCAGCCAGGGACTAGCGGGGGTAAATGAGCAGTTCTTC. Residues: CASSQGLAGVNEQFF.

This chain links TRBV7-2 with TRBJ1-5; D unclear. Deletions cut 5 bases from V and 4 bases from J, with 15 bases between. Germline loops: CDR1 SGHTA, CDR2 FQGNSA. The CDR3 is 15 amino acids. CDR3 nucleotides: TGTGCCAGCAGCAGGCGGCCCTCACGGAATCAGCCCCAGCATTTT. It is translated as CASSRRPSRNQPQHF. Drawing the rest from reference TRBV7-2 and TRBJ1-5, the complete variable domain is GAGVSQSPSNKVTEKGKDVELRCDPISGHTALYWYRQSLGQGLEFLIYFQGNSAPDKSGLPSDRFSAERTGGSVSTLTIQRTQQEDSAVYLCASSRRPSRNQPQHFGDGTRLSIL.

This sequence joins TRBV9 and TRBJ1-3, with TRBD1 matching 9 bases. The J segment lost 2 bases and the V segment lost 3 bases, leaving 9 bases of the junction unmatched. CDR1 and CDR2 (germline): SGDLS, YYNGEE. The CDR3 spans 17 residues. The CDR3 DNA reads TGTGCCAGCAGCGAGACCCCACAGGGGGCGCCTGGAAACACCATATATTTT. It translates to CASSETPQGAPGNTIYF.

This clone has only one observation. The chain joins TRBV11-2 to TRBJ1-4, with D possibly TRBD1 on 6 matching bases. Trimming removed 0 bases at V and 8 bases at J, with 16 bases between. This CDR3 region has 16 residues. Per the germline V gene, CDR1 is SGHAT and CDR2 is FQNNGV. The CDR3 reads CASSLDRGGLGEKLFF. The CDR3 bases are TGTGCCAGCAGCTTAGATCGTGGGGGGCTGGGAGAAAAACTGTTTTTT.

CDR3 sequence reads: CASSSTGGESYNEQFF. The CDR3, as DNA: TGTGCCAGCAGCTCAACGGGAGGGGAGTCCTACAATGAGCAGTTCTTC. The rearrangement joins TRBV11-1 to TRBJ2-1; TRBD2 agrees at 8 bases. CDR1 and CDR2 from the germline V gene are SGHAT and FQDESV (reference sequence). The CDR3 length is 16 residues. Germline trimming cut 4 bases from V and 1 base from J; bases unmatched to any gene: 6.